These T cell receptor beta chains were read from a single sample in a study of OX40 agonist ivuxolimab in advanced cancers. Sequenced by immunoSEQ multiplex PCR; TCRdb stores in-frame clones only, minus some. This sample yields approximately 67,000 clones, of which approximately 85% are seen a single time; around 2% belongs to the top ten. The material was CD4+ or CD8+ T cells sorted from blood, obtained in a trial of the OX40 agonist ivuxolimab. The receptors were gathered from an adult with an advanced solid tumor such as melanoma, head and neck, liver or kidney cancer. Each CDR3 is given with its conserved first and last residue. D genes are given only for firm matches. The size of a clone is reported for some rows only, either as once, few or many, or as a class for expanded clones.

v_call	clone_size	d_call	j_call	cdr3_length	cdr3_nt	cdr3_aa
TRBV6-4	.	.	TRBJ2-2	14	TGTGCCAGCAGTTCCGAGGGGGGCACCGGGGAGCTGTTTTTT	CASSSEGGTGELFF
TRBV7-2	.	.	TRBJ2-7	12	TGTGCCAGCAGCTTAGTTACGGGGGAGCAGTACTTC	CASSLVTGEQYF
TRBV6-4	.	.	TRBJ2-3	14	TGTGCCAGCAGTGAGGGGCGGTACACAGATACGCAGTATTTT	CASSEGRYTDTQYF
TRBV5-4	.	.	TRBJ1-5	14	TGTGCCAGCAGCTTGGAAGGGAGCAATCAGCCCCAGCATTTT	CASSLEGSNQPQHF
TRBV11-2	.	.	TRBJ1-1	11	TGTGCCAGCAGCCTAGGAACTGAAGCTTTCTTT	CASSLGTEAFF
TRBV27	.	.	TRBJ2-6	15	TGTGCCAGCAGTTTATCGTGGTCTGGGGCCAACGTCCTGACTTTC	CASSLSWSGANVLTF
TRBV18	.	.	TRBJ2-2	17	TGTGCCAGCTCACCACCGTCGGCGGTCGCGAACACCGGGGAGCTGTTTTTT	CASSPPSAVANTGELFF
TRBV7-9	few	TRBD2	TRBJ2-7	14	TGTGCCAGCAGCCCTAGCGGGAGTATCTACGAGCAGTACTTC	CASSPSGSIYEQYF
TRBV7-2	.	TRBD2	TRBJ2-5	16	TGTGCCAGCAGCTTATCTAGCGGGAGCCTAGAGGAGACCCAGTACTTC	CASSLSSGSLEETQYF
TRBV6-5	.	.	TRBJ1-6	14	TGTGCCAGCAAGCGGAGCTCCTATAATTCACCCCTCCACTTT	CASKRSSYNSPLHF
TRBV6-1	.	TRBD1	TRBJ2-5	14	TGTGCCAGCAGTAGACAGGGGGCGCATGAGACCCAGTACTTC	CASSRQGAHETQYF
TRBV7-9	.	TRBD1	TRBJ2-1	16	TGTGCCAGCAGCCTCCGTCCCGGGACAGGGAACAATGAGCAGTTCTTC	CASSLRPGTGNNEQFF
TRBV19	few	.	TRBJ1-2	11	TGTGCCAGTAGTGAGAGGAGCGGCTACACCTTC	CASSERSGYTF
TRBV6-1	.	TRBD1	TRBJ1-5	15	TGTGCCAGCAGTACCCGGGACAGGGGCAATCAGCCCCAGCATTTT	CASSTRDRGNQPQHF
TRBV28	.	.	TRBJ1-1	18	TGTGCCAGCAGCAGGGTCGACGGCGGGACACCCTTGAACACTGAAGCTTTCTTT	CASSRVDGGTPLNTEAFF
TRBV7-2	.	.	TRBJ2-5	13	TGTGCCAGCAGCCCTGGACAACCAGAGACCCAGTACTTC	CASSPGQPETQYF
TRBV4-2	few	TRBD1	TRBJ1-5	16	TGTGCCAGCAGCCAGAATACCGGGACAGGGGATCAGCCCCAGCATTTT	CASSQNTGTGDQPQHF
TRBV5-8	.	.	TRBJ2-5	14	TGTGCCAGCAGCAAACCGGGCCGCTCAGAGACCCAGTACTTC	CASSKPGRSETQYF
TRBV9	.	.	TRBJ2-5	13	TGTGCCAGCAGCGTAGAACTCCGCGGGACCCAGTACTTC	CASSVELRGTQYF
TRBV10-2	.	.	TRBJ1-1	16	TGCGCCAGCAGTGGAGTGGGCAGGGAGTCGGGCACTGAAGCTTTCTTT	CASSGVGRESGTEAFF
TRBV5-4	once	TRBD1	TRBJ1-2	14	TGTGCCAGCAGCCCCGGGACAGAAATCTATGGCTACACCTTC	CASSPGTEIYGYTF
TRBV6-6	few	.	TRBJ1-2	14	TGTGCCAGCAGTAAGGAGGGGGTAGAATATGGCTACACCTTC	CASSKEGVEYGYTF
TRBV19	.	.	TRBJ1-6	13	TGTGCCAGTAGTCTACAGGTTAATTCACCCCTCCACTTT	CASSLQVNSPLHF
TRBV28	.	TRBD1	TRBJ1-2	14	TGTGCCAGCAGTAACAGGGGGCGCTTATATGGCTACACCTTC	CASSNRGRLYGYTF
TRBV5-1	.	TRBD2	TRBJ2-3	17	TGCGCCAGCAGCTTGCCGGGCCTAGCGGGGTCCACAGATACGCAGTATTTT	CASSLPGLAGSTDTQYF
TRBV11-3	.	TRBD1	TRBJ2-7	13	TGTGCCAGCAGCCGGACAGGAGGTTACGAGCAGTACTTC	CASSRTGGYEQYF
TRBV2	.	TRBD2	TRBJ2-7	15	TGTGCCAGCAGTGTAAGTAGCGGGCAAGCCTACGAGCAGTACTTC	CASSVSSGQAYEQYF
TRBV9	.	TRBD2	TRBJ2-1	18	TGTGCCAGCAGCGTAAGGGAGGGACGACTAGCGGATATATATGAGCAGTTCTTC	CASSVREGRLADIYEQFF
TRBV7-2	.	.	TRBJ2-5	14	TGTGCCAGCAGCATAGGACTACATCAAGAGACCCAGTACTTC	CASSIGLHQETQYF
TRBV2	.	.	TRBJ2-2	14	TGTGCCAGCGCCCTGGACAGTTCTACCGGGGAGCTGTTTTTT	CASALDSSTGELFF
TRBV11-2	once	.	TRBJ2-5	13	TGTGCCAGCAGCTTAGATGTTTCCGAGACCCAGTACTTC	CASSLDVSETQYF
TRBV7-7	once	TRBD2	TRBJ2-3	15	TGTGCTAGCAGCGTAGCGGGAGGGCCAACAGATACGCAGTATTTT	CASSVAGGPTDTQYF
TRBV6-5	.	.	TRBJ1-2	15	TGTGCCAGCAGTTACCAACAGACAGGAAACTATGGCTACACCTTC	CASSYQQTGNYGYTF
TRBV4-3	.	.	TRBJ2-5	13	TGCGCCAGCAGCCAAGGTAGACAAGAGACCCAGTACTTC	CASSQGRQETQYF
TRBV30	.	.	TRBJ1-6	14	TGTGCCCTAAGGTCGGAACAGGGAGGTTCACCCCTCCACTTT	CALRSEQGGSPLHF
TRBV19	.	TRBD1	TRBJ2-7	15	TGTGCCAGTAGTTTCTCAGGACAGGGGGCCTACGAGCAGTACTTC	CASSFSGQGAYEQYF
TRBV7-9	once	.	TRBJ2-3	12	TGTGCCAGCAGCTTAGAGGGGGGCACGCAGTATTTT	CASSLEGGTQYF
TRBV7-9	.	.	TRBJ1-4	14	TGTGCCAGCAGCCGCAGTGCAACTAATGAAAAACTGTTTTTT	CASSRSATNEKLFF
TRBV2	once	.	TRBJ2-5	12	TGTGCCAGCAGGGTGGCCGGGGAGACCCAGTACTTC	CASRVAGETQYF
TRBV5-1	.	.	TRBJ2-1	14	TGCGCCAGATACGCCTTTTTCTCCTACAATGAGCAGTTCTTC	CARYAFFSYNEQFF
TRBV30	.	.	TRBJ1-2	16	TGTGCCTGGAGTCTCCTCAGAGGGGTCTTTCGTGCTGGCTACACCTTC	CAWSLLRGVFRAGYTF
TRBV7-8	.	.	TRBJ1-5	16	TGTGCCAGCAGCTTGCAGGCCAGGACTTTGGGTCAGCCCCAGCATTTT	CASSLQARTLGQPQHF
TRBV6-5	.	TRBD2	TRBJ2-5	16	TGTGCCAGCAGTTCTTCAGGACGGGAGGGGGTAGAGACCCAGTACTTC	CASSSSGREGVETQYF
TRBV6-4	.	TRBD1	TRBJ2-2	15	TGTGCCAGCAGTGACACAGACAGGGTCACCGGGGAGCTGTTTTTT	CASSDTDRVTGELFF
TRBV5-8	.	TRBD2	TRBJ2-3	15	TGTGCCAGCAGCCCCCGGGGCGGGAGGACAGATACGCAGTATTTT	CASSPRGGRTDTQYF
TRBV5-8	.	TRBD1	TRBJ1-6	17	TGTGCCAGCAGCTTGGACGTTGGGACAGGGTTGTTCTCACCCCTCCACTTT	CASSLDVGTGLFSPLHF
TRBV6-6	.	TRBD1	TRBJ1-5	14	TGTGCCAGTCGAGTAACAGGGGGCTATCAGCCCCAGCATTTT	CASRVTGGYQPQHF
TRBV19	.	.	TRBJ2-3	14	TGTGCCAGTACCGCCGGGGACTTCACAGATACGCAGTATTTT	CASTAGDFTDTQYF
TRBV2	.	.	TRBJ2-5	14	TGTGCCAGCAGTGTCGCGGTAGGGTTAGAGACCCAGTACTTC	CASSVAVGLETQYF
TRBV12-5	.	TRBD2	TRBJ2-5	15	TGTGCTAGTGGTCACGGGACTAGCGGTCAAGAGACCCAGTACTTC	CASGHGTSGQETQYF
TRBV25-1	.	TRBD1	TRBJ1-6	14	TGTGCCAGCGGCCCTCGGACAGGGTACTCACCCCTCCACTTT	CASGPRTGYSPLHF
TRBV5-4	few	.	TRBJ1-4	18	TGTGCCAGCAGCCGAATCGCCGGGACACCCTCCGAGTCTGAAAAACTGTTTTTT	CASSRIAGTPSESEKLFF
TRBV30	.	TRBD1	TRBJ1-3	12	TGTGCCTGCCGACAGGGAGGAAACACCATATATTTT	CACRQGGNTIYF
TRBV14	.	.	TRBJ2-5	12	TGTGCCAGCAGCCCCGTGGGGGAGACCCAGTACTTC	CASSPVGETQYF
TRBV6-5	.	.	TRBJ2-5	14	TGTGCCACCCGGGCCCGGGGAATTGATGAGACCCAGTACTTC	CATRARGIDETQYF
TRBV9	.	.	TRBJ1-2	16	TGTGCCAGCAGCGAGGGGAGACGGAAAGGCGGCTATGGCTACACCTTC	CASSEGRRKGGYGYTF
TRBV15	.	TRBD1	TRBJ1-1	16	TGTGCCACCAGCACAAGGACAGGCCGGCGGGGCACTGAAGCTTTCTTT	CATSTRTGRRGTEAFF
TRBV7-2	.	.	TRBJ2-2	13	TGTGCCAGCAGCTGGGGTAACACCGGGGAGCTGTTTTTT	CASSWGNTGELFF
TRBV18	once	TRBD1	TRBJ1-2	13	TGTGCCAGCTCACCGGGGGCACAGGGGGGCTACACCTTC	CASSPGAQGGYTF
TRBV10-3	.	TRBD1	TRBJ1-2	15	TGTGCCATCAGTGCAAGAGGACAGGGTGGCTATGGCTACACCTTC	CAISARGQGGYGYTF